The table lists the clone carrying this T cell receptor (beta chain) with a few counts. Its antigen is still unknown. This sample was taken from a study of T cell responses to AZD1222 COVID-19 vaccine. Method: immunoSEQ multiplex PCR; TCRdb's copy keeps in-frame clones and lacks some. The table lists around 150,000 clones, 92% of them singletons. The CDR3 is made up of 16 amino acids. The V gene end was trimmed by 1 base and the J gene end by 1 base; junction bases not matched to a gene: 1. Germline V gene lookup returns CDR1 LNHDA and CDR2 SQIVND (reference sequence). Points from the study as a whole: Clonal diversity was possibly underestimated, and white British individuals and females predominated among donors.

The source was peripheral blood, collected 28 days after the second AZD1222 dose. This TCR was recovered from an adult who received the AZD1222 COVID-19 vaccine. The rearrangement joins TRBV19 to TRBJ2-6; 7 nucleotides match TRBD2. CDR3: CASSIGEGSGANVLTF. In DNA form, the CDR3 reads TGTGCCAGTAGTATAGGGGAGGGGTCTGGGGCCAACGTCCTGACTTTC. Looking up the rest from reference TRBV19 and TRBJ2-6 gives the full variable domain: DGGITQSPKYLFRKEGQNVTLSCEQNLNHDAMYWYRQDPGQGLRLIYYSQIVNDFQKGDIAEGYSVSREKKESFPLTVTSAQKNPTAFYLCASSIGEGSGANVLTFGAGSRLTVL.